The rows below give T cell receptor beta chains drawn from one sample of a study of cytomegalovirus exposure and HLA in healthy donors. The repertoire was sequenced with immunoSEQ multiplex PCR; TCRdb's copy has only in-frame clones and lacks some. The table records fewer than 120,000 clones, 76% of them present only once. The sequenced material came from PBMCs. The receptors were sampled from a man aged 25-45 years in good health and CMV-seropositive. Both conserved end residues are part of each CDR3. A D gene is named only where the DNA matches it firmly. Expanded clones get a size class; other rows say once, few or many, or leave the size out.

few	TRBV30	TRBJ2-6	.	CACPPWGDFVSGANVLTF	TGTGCCTGTCCACCCTGGGGCGATTTCGTATCTGGGGCCAACGTCCTGACTTTC
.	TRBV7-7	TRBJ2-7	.	CASSPAGSAYEQYF	TGTGCCAGCAGCCCGGCGGGCAGTGCCTACGAGCAGTACTTC
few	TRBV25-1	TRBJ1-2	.	CASSDLDSGSDGYTF	TGTGCCAGCAGTGACCTTGACAGTGGATCCGATGGCTACACCTTC
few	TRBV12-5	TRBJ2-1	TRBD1	CASGSHPGQEALNNEQFF	TGTGCTAGTGGTTCTCATCCGGGACAGGAGGCCCTTAACAATGAGCAGTTCTTC
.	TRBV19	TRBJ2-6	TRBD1	CASSPPWQGAGANVLTF	TGTGCCAGTAGTCCCCCCTGGCAGGGGGCTGGGGCCAACGTCCTGACTTTC
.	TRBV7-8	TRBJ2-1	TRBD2	CASSLNLADSYNEQFF	TGTGCCAGCAGCCTGAACCTAGCGGACTCCTACAATGAGCAGTTCTTC
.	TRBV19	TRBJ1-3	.	CASSDSSGNTIYF	TGTGCCAGTAGCGACAGCTCTGGAAACACCATATATTTT
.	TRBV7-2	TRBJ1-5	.	CASSLPLGRGQHQPQHF	TGTGCCAGCAGCCTACCCCTAGGCAGGGGACAACATCAGCCCCAGCATTTT
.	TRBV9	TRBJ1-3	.	CASSDDSSGDTIYF	TGTGCCAGCAGCGATGACAGCTCTGGAGACACCATATATTTT
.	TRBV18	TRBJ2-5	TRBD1	CASSSGQTQETQYF	TGTGCCAGCTCCTCGGGACAGACCCAAGAGACCCAGTACTTC
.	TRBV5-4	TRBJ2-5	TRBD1	CASSLFSGQVGETQYF	TGTGCCAGCAGCTTGTTTTCGGGACAGGTGGGGGAGACCCAGTACTTC
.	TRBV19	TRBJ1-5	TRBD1	CASSQTGAGNQPQHF	TGTGCCAGTAGTCAGACAGGGGCAGGCAATCAGCCCCAGCATTTT
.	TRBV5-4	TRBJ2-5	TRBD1	CASSRQGAQETQYF	TGTGCCAGCAGCCGACAGGGGGCCCAAGAGACCCAGTACTTC
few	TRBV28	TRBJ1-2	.	CASTRPAYGYTF	TGTGCCAGTACCAGGCCTGCATATGGCTACACCTTC
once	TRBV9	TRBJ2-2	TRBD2	CASSPGGVSHTGELFF	TGTGCCAGCAGCCCGGGGGGGGTGAGTCACACCGGGGAGCTGTTTTTT
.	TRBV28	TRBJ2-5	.	CASSWGGAGFQETQYF	TGTGCCAGCAGTTGGGGGGGGGCGGGGTTCCAAGAGACCCAGTACTTC
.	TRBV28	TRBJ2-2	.	CASPTLPSGITGELFF	TGTGCCAGTCCAACCCTCCCTTCAGGGATAACCGGGGAGCTGTTTTTT
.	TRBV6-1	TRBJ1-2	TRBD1	CASSGQGLGFNYGYTF	TGTGCCAGCAGTGGACAGGGGCTTGGGTTTAACTATGGCTACACCTTC
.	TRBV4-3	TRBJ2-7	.	CASSQGIAGSYEQYF	TGCGCCAGCAGCCAAGGAATTGCAGGGTCCTACGAGCAGTACTTC
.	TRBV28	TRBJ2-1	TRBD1	CASSLLGQRHNEQFF	TGTGCCAGCAGTTTGCTGGGACAGAGACACAATGAGCAGTTCTTC
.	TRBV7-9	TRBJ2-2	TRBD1	CASSSAGGLGELFF	TGTGCCAGCAGCTCTGCAGGGGGCCTCGGGGAGTTGTTTTTT
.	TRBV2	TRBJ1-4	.	CASGRVREKLFF	TGTGCCAGTGGCAGGGTTCGTGAAAAACTGTTTTTT
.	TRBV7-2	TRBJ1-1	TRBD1	CASSLRAGTGALNTEAFF	TGTGCCAGCAGCTTAAGGGCCGGGACAGGGGCATTGAACACTGAAGCTTTCTTT
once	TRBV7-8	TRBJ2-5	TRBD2	CASSLNGGAIRETQYF	TGTGCCAGCAGCCTCAACGGGGGGGCGATTCGGGAGACCCAGTACTTC
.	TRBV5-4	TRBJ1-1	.	CASSLARVGMNTEAFF	TGTGCCAGCAGCTTGGCCCGGGTTGGAATGAACACTGAAGCTTTCTTT
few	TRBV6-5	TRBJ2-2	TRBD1	CASSSQGASGELFF	TGTGCCAGCAGTTCCCAGGGGGCCTCCGGGGAGCTGTTTTTT
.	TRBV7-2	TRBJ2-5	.	CASSLASIQTQYF	TGTGCCAGCAGCTTAGCTTCAATCCAGACCCAGTACTTC
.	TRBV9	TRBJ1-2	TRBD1	CASSPLQGAHAYGYTF	TGTGCCAGCAGCCCACTACAGGGGGCGCATGCCTATGGCTACACCTTC
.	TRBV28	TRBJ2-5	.	CASQASLEETQYF	TGTGCCAGTCAAGCATCGCTAGAAGAGACCCAGTACTTC
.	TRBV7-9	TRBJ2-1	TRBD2	CASSLETSPLEQFF	TGTGCCAGCAGCCTCGAGACTAGCCCCTTGGAGCAGTTCTTC
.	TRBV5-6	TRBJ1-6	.	CASSLESSYNSPLHF	TGTGCCAGCAGCTTGGAGAGCTCCTATAATTCACCCCTCCACTTT
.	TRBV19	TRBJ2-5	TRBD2	CASSHSGGRGQETQYF	TGTGCCAGTAGCCATAGCGGGGGGCGTGGGCAAGAGACCCAGTACTTC
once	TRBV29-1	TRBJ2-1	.	CSVRKDSSYNEQFF	TGCAGCGTCCGAAAGGACAGTTCCTACAATGAGCAGTTCTTC
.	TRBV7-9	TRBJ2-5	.	CASSPTGYQETQYF	TGTGCCAGCAGCCCCACAGGGTACCAAGAGACCCAGTACTTC
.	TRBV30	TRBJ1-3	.	CAWSHGNTIYF	TGTGCCTGGAGTCATGGAAACACCATATATTTT
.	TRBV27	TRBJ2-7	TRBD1	CASSLFGTGNSYEQYF	TGTGCCAGCAGTTTATTCGGGACAGGGAATTCCTACGAGCAGTACTTC
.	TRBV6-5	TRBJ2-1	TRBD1	CASSTGTGVNEQFF	TGTGCCAGCAGTACGGGAACAGGGGTGAATGAGCAGTTCTTC
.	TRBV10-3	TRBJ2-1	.	CAITGGPDNEQFF	TGTGCCATCACCGGCGGGCCAGACAATGAGCAGTTCTTC
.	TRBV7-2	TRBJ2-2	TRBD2	CASSESGAWGTGELFF	TGTGCCAGCAGCGAAAGCGGGGCCTGGGGCACCGGGGAGCTGTTTTTT
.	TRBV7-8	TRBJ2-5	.	CASGGASEGETQYF	TGTGCCAGCGGGGGGGCTAGCGAAGGGGAGACCCAGTACTTC
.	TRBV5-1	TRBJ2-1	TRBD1	CASSPGTGTYNEQFF	TGCGCCAGCAGCCCGGGGACAGGGACCTACAATGAGCAGTTCTTC
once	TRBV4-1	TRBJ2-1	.	CASSQGQRNEQFF	TGCGCCAGCAGCCAAGGACAGCGCAATGAGCAGTTCTTC
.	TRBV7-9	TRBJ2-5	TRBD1	CASSLDLAGGEETQYF	TGTGCCAGCAGCTTAGACCTGGCAGGGGGCGAAGAGACCCAGTACTTC
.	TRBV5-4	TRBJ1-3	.	CASSPNADRSGNTIYF	TGTGCCAGCAGCCCCAACGCTGACAGGTCTGGAAACACCATATATTTT
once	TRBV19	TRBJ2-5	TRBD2	CASTVSGALQETQYF	TGTGCCAGTACCGTTAGCGGGGCCCTTCAAGAGACCCAGTACTTC
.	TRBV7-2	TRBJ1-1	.	CASSLVSGDRGSTEAFF	TGTGCCAGCAGCTTAGTGTCGGGTGATAGGGGGTCTACTGAAGCTTTCTTT
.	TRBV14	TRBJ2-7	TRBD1	CASSQGQGSYEQYF	TGTGCCAGCAGCCAAGGACAGGGGTCCTACGAGCAGTACTTC
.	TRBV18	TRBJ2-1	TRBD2	CASSPTSGGPGSYNEQFF	TGTGCCAGCTCTCCGACTAGCGGGGGGCCCGGCTCCTACAATGAGCAGTTCTTC
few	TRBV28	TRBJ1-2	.	CASSSDSTYGYTF	TGTGCCAGCAGTTCGGACAGTACTTATGGCTACACCTTC
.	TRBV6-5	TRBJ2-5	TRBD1	CASRDRGRQETQYF	TGTGCCAGCCGGGACAGGGGGAGACAAGAGACCCAGTACTTC
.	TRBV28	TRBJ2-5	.	CASRETGQDQETQYF	TGTGCCAGCAGAGAAACAGGTCAGGATCAAGAGACCCAGTACTTC
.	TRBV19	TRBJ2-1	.	CASSAQGSSYNEQFF	TGTGCCAGTAGTGCCCAGGGTAGCTCCTACAATGAGCAGTTCTTC